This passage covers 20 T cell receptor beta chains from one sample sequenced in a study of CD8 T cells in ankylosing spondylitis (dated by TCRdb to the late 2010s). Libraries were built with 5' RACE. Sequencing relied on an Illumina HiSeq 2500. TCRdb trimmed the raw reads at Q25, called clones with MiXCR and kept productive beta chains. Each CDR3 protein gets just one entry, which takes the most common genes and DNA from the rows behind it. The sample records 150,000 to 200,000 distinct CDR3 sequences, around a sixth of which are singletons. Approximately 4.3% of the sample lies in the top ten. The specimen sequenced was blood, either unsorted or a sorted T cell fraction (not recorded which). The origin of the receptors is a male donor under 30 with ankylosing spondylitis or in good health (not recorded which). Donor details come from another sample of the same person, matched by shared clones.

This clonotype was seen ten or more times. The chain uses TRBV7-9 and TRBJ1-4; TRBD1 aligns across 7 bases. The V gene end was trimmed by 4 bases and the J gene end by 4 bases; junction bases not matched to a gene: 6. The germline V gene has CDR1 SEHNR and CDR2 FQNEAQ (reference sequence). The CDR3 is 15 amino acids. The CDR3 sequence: CASSYRTGRNEKLFF. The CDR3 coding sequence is TGTGCCAGCAGCTATCGGACAGGCCGTAATGAAAAACTGTTTTTT.

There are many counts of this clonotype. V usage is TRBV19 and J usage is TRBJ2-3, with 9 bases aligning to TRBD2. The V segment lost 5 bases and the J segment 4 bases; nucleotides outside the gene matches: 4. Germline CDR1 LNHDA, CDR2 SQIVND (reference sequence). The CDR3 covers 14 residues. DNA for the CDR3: TGTGCCAGTAGTCTCTTAGCGGGAGCAGATACGCAGTATTTT. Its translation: CASSLLAGADTQYF. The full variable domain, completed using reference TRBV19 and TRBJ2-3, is DGGITQSPKYLFRKEGQNVTLSCEQNLNHDAMYWYRQDPGQGLRLIYYSQIVNDFQKGDIAEGYSVSREKKESFPLTVTSAQKNPTAFYLCASSLLAGADTQYFGPGTRLTVL.

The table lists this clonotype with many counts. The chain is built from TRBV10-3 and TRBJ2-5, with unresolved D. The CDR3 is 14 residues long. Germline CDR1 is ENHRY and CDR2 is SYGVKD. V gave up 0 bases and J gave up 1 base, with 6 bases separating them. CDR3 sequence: CAISESKTQETQYF. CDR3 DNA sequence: TGTGCCATCAGTGAGTCGAAGACCCAAGAGACCCAGTACTTC.

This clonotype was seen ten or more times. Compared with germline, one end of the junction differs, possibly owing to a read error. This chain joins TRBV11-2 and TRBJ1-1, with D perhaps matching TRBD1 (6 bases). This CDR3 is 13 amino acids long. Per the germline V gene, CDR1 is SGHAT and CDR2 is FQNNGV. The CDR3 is CASSLEGGKEAFF. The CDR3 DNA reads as TGTGCCAGCAGCCTAGAGGGGGGAAAGGAAGCTTTCTTT.

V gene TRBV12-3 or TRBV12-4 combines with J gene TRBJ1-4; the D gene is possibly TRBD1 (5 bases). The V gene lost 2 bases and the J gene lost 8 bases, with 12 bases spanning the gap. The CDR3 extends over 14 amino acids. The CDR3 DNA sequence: TGTGCCAGCAGTTTATCTGGGGGAGAAGAAAAACTGTTTTTT. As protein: CASSLSGGEEKLFF.

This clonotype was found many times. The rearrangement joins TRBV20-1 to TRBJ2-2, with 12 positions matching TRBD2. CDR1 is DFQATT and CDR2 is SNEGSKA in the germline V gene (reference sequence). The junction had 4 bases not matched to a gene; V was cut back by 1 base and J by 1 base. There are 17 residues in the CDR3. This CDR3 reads CSARAGTSGRNTGELFF. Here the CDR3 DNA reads TGCAGTGCTAGAGCGGGGACTAGCGGGCGGAACACCGGGGAGCTGTTTTTT.

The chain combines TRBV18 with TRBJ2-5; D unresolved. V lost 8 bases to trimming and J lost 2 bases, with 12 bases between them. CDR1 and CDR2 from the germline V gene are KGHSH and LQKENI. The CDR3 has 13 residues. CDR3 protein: CASLVGRQETQYF. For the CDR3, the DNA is TGTGCCAGCCTGGTGGGTCGTCAAGAGACCCAGTACTTC.

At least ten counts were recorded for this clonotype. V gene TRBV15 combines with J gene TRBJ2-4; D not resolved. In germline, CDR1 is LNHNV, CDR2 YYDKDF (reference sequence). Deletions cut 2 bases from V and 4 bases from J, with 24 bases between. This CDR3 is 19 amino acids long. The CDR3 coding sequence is TGTGCCACCAGCAGAAATTCCGCTACCGTTTCAGACCCGAAAAACATTCAGTACTTC. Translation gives CATSRNSATVSDPKNIQYF.

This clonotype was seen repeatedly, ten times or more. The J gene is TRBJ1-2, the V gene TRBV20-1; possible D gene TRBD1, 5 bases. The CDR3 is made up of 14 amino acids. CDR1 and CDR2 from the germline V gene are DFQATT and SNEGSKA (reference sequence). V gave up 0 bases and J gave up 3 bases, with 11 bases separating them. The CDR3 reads CSARDLRAYYGYTF. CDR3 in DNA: TGCAGTGCTAGAGATCTCAGGGCCTACTATGGCTACACCTTC.

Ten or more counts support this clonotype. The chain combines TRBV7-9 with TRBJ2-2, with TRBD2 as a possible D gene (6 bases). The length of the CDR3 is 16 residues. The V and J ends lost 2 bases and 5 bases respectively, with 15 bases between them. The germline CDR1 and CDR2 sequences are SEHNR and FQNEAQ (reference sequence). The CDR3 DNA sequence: TGTGCCAGCAGCTTATCTAGCAGGGCGGGAACCGGGGAGCTGTTTTTT. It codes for CASSLSSRAGTGELFF.

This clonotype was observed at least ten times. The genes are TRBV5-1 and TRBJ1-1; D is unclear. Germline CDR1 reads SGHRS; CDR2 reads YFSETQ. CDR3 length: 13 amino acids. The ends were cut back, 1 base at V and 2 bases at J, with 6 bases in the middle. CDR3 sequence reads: CASSLSSNTEAFF. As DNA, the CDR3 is TGCGCCAGCAGCTTGTCTTCTAACACTGAAGCTTTCTTT. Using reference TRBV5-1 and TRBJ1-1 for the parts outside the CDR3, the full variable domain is KAGVTQTPRYLIKTRGQQVTLSCSPISGHRSVSWYQQTPGQGLQFLFEYFSETQRNKGNFPGRFSGRQFSNSRSEMNVSTLELGDSALYLCASSLSSNTEAFFGQGTRLTVV.

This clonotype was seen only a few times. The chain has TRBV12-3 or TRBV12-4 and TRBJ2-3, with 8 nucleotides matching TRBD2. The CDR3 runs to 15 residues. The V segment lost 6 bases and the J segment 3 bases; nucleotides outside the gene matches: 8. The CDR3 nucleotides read TGTGCCAGCAGCCTAATAAGCGGGGGAACAGATACGCAGTATTTT. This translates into CASSLISGGTDTQYF.

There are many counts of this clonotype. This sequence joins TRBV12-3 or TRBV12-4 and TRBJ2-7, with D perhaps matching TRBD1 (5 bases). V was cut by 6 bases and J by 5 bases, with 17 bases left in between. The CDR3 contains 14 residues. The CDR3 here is CASRFRAGSHEQYF. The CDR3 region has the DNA TGTGCCAGCAGGTTTCGGGCAGGGTCCCACGAGCAGTACTTC.

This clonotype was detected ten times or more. The CDR3 bases are TGCAGTGCGGGGGCGGCAGGCATCAATCAGCCCCAGCATTTT. Translation gives CSAGAAGINQPQHF. This chain links TRBV20-1 with TRBJ1-5, with a possible D match to TRBD1 (6 bases). Trimming left V 6 bases short and J 3 bases short, with 15 bases between. Germline V gene sequence: CDR1 DFQATT, CDR2 SNEGSKA (reference sequence). This CDR3 spans 14 amino acids.

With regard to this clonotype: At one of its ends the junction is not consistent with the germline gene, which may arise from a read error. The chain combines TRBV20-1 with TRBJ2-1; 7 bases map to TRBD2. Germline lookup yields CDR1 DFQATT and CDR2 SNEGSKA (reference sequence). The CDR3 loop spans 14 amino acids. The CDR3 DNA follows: TGCAGTGCTAGAGATGTGGGAGGGCGGAGGGAGCTGTTCTTC. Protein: CSARDVGGRRELFF.

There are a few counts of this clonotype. The CDR3 is CASSQEGTSWELFF. CDR3 bases: TGCGCCAGCAGCCAAGAGGGGACTAGTTGGGAGCTGTTTTTT. The V gene is TRBV4-1, the J gene TRBJ2-2; 8 bases are a match to TRBD2. This CDR3 region has 14 residues. The ends lost 0 bases at V and 9 bases at J; junction bases unmatched: 3. The V gene's germline CDR1 is MGHRA and CDR2 YSYEKL.

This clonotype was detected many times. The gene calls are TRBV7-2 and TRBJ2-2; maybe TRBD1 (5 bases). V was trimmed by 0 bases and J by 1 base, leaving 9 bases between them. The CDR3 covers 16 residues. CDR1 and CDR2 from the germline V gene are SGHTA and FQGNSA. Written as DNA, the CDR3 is TGTGCCAGCAGCTTAGCGATCAGGGTGAACACCGGGGAGCTGTTTTTT. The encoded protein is CASSLAIRVNTGELFF. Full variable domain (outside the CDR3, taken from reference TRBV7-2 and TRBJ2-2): GAGVSQSPSNKVTEKGKDVELRCDPISGHTALYWYRQSLGQGLEFLIYFQGNSAPDKSGLPSDRFSAERTGGSVSTLTIQRTQQEDSAVYLCASSLAIRVNTGELFFGEGSRLTVL.

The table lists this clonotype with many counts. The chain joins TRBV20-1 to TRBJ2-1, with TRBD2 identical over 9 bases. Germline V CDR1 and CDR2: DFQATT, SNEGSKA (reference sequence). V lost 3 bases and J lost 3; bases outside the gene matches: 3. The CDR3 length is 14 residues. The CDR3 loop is CSASGTSLYNEQFF. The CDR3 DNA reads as TGCAGTGCTAGCGGGACTAGCCTCTACAATGAGCAGTTCTTC.

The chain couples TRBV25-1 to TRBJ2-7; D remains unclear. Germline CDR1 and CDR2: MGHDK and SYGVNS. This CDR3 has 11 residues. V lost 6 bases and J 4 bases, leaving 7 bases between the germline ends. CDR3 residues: CASRLNYEQYV. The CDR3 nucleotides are TGTGCCAGCAGACTCAATTACGAGCAGTACGTC.

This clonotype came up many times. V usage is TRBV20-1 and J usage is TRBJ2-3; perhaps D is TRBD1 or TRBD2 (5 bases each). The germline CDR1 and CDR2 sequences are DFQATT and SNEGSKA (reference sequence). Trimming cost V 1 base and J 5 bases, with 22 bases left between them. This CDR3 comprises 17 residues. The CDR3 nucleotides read TGCAGTGCTAGAGGGGGGAAAGGGCCCGCTCTGGGAGATACGCAGTATTTT. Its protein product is CSARGGKGPALGDTQYF.